This entry is about one TCR beta chain. Its target is not known. This specimen comes from a study of monozygotic twins with inflammatory bowel disease. Study observations and caveats: Twins with IBD had fewer clonotypes in common with others than healthy twins, particularly during disease activity. Between concordant and discordant twins, repertoire similarity failed to differ, a result that limited power may explain.

Germline V gives CDR1 SGHTA, CDR2 FQGTGA. The CDR3 totals 16 residues. TCRdb reprocessed the 5' RACE reads, with one entry per CDR3 protein and no DNA. The ten top clones account for 2.5% to 3%, within a sample of approximately 400,000 distinct CDR3 sequences. Sequenced material: blood. The chain carries TRBV7-3 and TRBJ2-3; the D gene TCRdb calls, TRBD2, cannot be checked with no DNA. The clonotype comes from a human donor with ulcerative colitis or Crohn's disease, or a healthy co-twin of an affected twin (not recorded which). This CDR3 reads CASSYQGGGETDTQYF.